The present TCR beta chain was sequenced within a study of spatial heterogeneity in lung cancer. Described time point: sample taken at primary tumor resection. Notes on the study in general: Among tumor T cells, estimated coverage was roughly 7% for alpha chains and roughly 13% for beta chains. Tumoral mutation counts were tracked by counts of expanded intratumoral alpha and beta TCRs.

TCRdb independently ran MiXCR on the 5' RACE reads; one entry per CDR3 protein. The table includes about 1,100 distinct CDR3 sequences, under 15% detected once. By share, this clonotype counts as medium-sized (0.01 to 0.1%). Its antigen is undetermined. With the library built for alpha chains, this beta chain is off target and its frequency is not meaningful. The ends were cut back, 2 bases at V and 0 bases at J, with 14 bases in the middle. The CDR3 contains 18 residues. Germline V gene data show CDR1 as MNHEY and CDR2 as SMNVEV (reference sequence). The chain joins TRBV27 to TRBJ1-6, with D unclear. The sample consisted of lung tumor tissue, taken at surgery. The source of this sequence is a male donor with early-stage non-small cell lung cancer. The CDR3 sequence is CASSLNIPSGSYNSPLHF. The CDR3 nucleotides are TGTGCCAGCAGTTTAAATATTCCCAGCGGCTCCTATAATTCACCCCTCCACTTT.